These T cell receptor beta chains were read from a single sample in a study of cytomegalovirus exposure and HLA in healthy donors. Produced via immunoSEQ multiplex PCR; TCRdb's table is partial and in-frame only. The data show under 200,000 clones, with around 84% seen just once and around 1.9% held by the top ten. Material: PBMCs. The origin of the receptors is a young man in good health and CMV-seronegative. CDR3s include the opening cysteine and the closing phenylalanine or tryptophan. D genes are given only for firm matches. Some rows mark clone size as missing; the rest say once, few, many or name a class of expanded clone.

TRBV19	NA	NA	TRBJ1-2	CASKEARGYGYTF	TGTGCCAGTAAAGAAGCCAGGGGCTATGGCTACACCTTC
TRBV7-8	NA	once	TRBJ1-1	CASTIAGMGTEAFF	TGTGCCAGCACCATAGCCGGGATGGGCACTGAAGCTTTCTTT
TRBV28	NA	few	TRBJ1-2	CASSFPNYGYTF	TGTGCCAGCAGTTTCCCGAACTATGGCTACACCTTC
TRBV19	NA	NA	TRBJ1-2	CASSPGNYGYTF	TGTGCCAGTAGTCCCGGGAACTATGGCTACACCTTC
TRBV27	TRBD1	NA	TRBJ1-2	CASRTGGFGYTF	TGTGCCAGCCGGACAGGAGGTTTCGGCTACACCTTC
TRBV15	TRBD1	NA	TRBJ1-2	CATSRGTGPNYGYTF	TGTGCCACCAGCAGAGGGACAGGGCCTAACTATGGCTACACCTTC
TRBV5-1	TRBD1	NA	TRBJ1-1	CASSPTIGTGGMNTEAFF	TGCGCCAGCAGCCCCACGATTGGGACAGGGGGGATGAACACTGAAGCTTTCTTT
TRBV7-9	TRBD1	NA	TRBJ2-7	CASSSGTGRTYEQYF	TGTGCCAGCAGCTCCGGGACAGGAAGGACCTACGAGCAGTACTTC
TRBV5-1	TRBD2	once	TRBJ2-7	CASSLLSQREGQYEQYF	TGCGCCAGCAGCCTCCTCTCCCAGCGGGAGGGCCAATACGAGCAGTACTTC
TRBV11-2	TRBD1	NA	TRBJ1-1	CASSLAPGQGKAFF	TGTGCCAGCAGCTTAGCCCCGGGACAGGGAAAAGCTTTCTTT
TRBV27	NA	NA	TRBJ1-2	CASSLAQGMYGYTF	TGTGCCAGCAGTTTGGCGCAGGGGATGTATGGCTACACCTTC
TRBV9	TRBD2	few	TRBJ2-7	CASSGTLGGDSYEQYF	TGTGCCAGCAGCGGGACCCTGGGAGGGGACTCCTACGAGCAGTACTTC
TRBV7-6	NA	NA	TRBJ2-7	CASSTRFRGQYEQYF	TGTGCCAGCAGCACCCGATTCAGGGGTCAGTACGAGCAGTACTTC
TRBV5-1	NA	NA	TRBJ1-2	CASRRGMDGYTF	TGCGCCAGCCGCCGGGGAATGGACGGCTACACCTTC
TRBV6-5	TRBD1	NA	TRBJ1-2	CASSRDSNYGYTF	TGTGCCAGCAGTAGGGACAGTAACTATGGCTACACCTTC
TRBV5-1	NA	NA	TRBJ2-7	CASRQSYEQYF	TGCGCCAGCAGACAAAGCTACGAGCAGTACTTC